The rows below give T cell receptor beta chains drawn from one sample of a study of human T cells and chemical hapten exposure. TCRdb processed the RACE reads anew with MiXCR; each CDR3 protein has one entry. This sample has some 400,000 distinct CDR3 sequences, with roughly 4.8% found just once. This sample comprised whole blood, obtained in connection with sensitization to the hapten diphenylcyclopropenone (DPC). The receptors shown here come from a woman in her forties or fifties with alopecia areata. Some clones in this sample may be carry-over from other donors' samples. CDR3s include the opening cysteine and the closing phenylalanine or tryptophan. The D gene is left open where the match is weak. Size is stated for part of the rows, as once, few or many counts, or as a class when the clone is expanded.

d_gene | j_gene | abundance | v_gene | CDR3aa | CDR3nt
TRBD2 | TRBJ2-5 | NA | TRBV9 | CASSAPGLGETQYF | TGTGCCAGCAGCGCTCCGGGACTAGGAGAGACCCAGTACTTC
TRBD1 | TRBJ2-4 | NA | TRBV13 | CASSSRTGGNIQYF | TGTGCCAGCAGCTCCCGGACAGGGGGCAACATTCAGTACTTC
TRBD1 | TRBJ1-5 | many | TRBV6-2/TRBV6-3 | CASSYSNPGTGKMPQHF | TGTGCCAGCAGTTACTCGAATCCTGGGACAGGGAAGATGCCCCAGCATTTT
TRBD1 | TRBJ1-6 | NA | TRBV2 | CASSLRTGNSPLHF | TGTGCCAGCAGTCTTCGGACAGGGAATTCACCCCTCCACTTT
TRBD2 | TRBJ2-2 | NA | TRBV4-2 | CASSQDPSGGDTGELFF | TGTGCCAGCAGCCAAGATCCGAGCGGGGGAGACACCGGGGAGCTGTTTTTT
NA | TRBJ1-1 | few | TRBV4-1 | CASSWSMNTEAFF | TGCGCCAGCAGCTGGTCCATGAACACTGAAGCTTTCTTT
TRBD1 | TRBJ1-1 | many | TRBV5-6 | CASSSGTGTEAFF | TGTGCCAGCAGCAGCGGGACAGGCACTGAAGCTTTCTTT
NA | TRBJ2-7 | many | TRBV20-1 | CSASRRRDHSYEQYF | TGCAGTGCTAGTCGTCGACGGGACCACTCCTACGAGCAGTACTTC
NA | TRBJ2-5 | many | TRBV29-1 | CSAPGPKETQYF | TGCAGCGCACCGGGCCCCAAAGAGACCCAGTACTTC
TRBD1 | TRBJ1-2 | many | TRBV7-9 | CASSFTGTGDGYTF | TGTGCCAGCAGCTTCACCGGGACAGGAGATGGCTACACCTTC
NA | TRBJ2-4 | few | TRBV28 | CAIGKVAKNIQYF | TGTGCTATCGGAAAGGTAGCCAAAAACATTCAGTACTTC
NA | TRBJ1-2 | NA | TRBV9 | CASWDGANYGYTF | TGTGCCAGCTGGGACGGAGCTAACTATGGCTACACCTTC
NA | TRBJ1-1 | NA | TRBV7-8 | CASSPSLPVGATEAFF | TGTGCCAGCAGCCCTTCCTTACCAGTGGGCGCGACTGAAGCTTTCTTT
NA | TRBJ1-1 | NA | TRBV28 | CASSFHRENTEAFF | TGTGCCAGCAGTTTTCACAGAGAGAACACTGAAGCTTTCTTT
TRBD1 | TRBJ1-1 | many | TRBV27 | CASSRKDRETEAFF | TGTGCCAGCAGTAGAAAGGACAGGGAGACTGAAGCTTTCTTT
NA | TRBJ1-1 | many | TRBV29-1 | CSVGQKAEAFF | TGCAGCGTCGGGCAGAAGGCTGAAGCTTTCTTT
NA | TRBJ2-1 | few | TRBV29-1 | CSVAPIRNEQFF | TGCAGCGTTGCGCCTATACGCAATGAGCAGTTCTTC
NA | TRBJ2-7 | many | TRBV4-2 | CASSQEPGEGAVEQYF | TGTGCCAGCAGCCAAGAACCAGGAGAAGGGGCAGTCGAGCAGTACTTC
NA | TRBJ1-4 | few | TRBV12-3/TRBV12-4 | CASSLQGQANEKLFF | TGTGCCAGCAGTTTACAGGGACAAGCTAATGAAAAACTGTTTTTT
NA | TRBJ2-5 | NA | TRBV28 | CASSPSGEKETRYF | TGTGCCAGCAGTCCCTCCGGTGAGAAGGAGACCCGGTACTTC
NA | TRBJ1-1 | many | TRBV29-1 | CSVDVGHRNTEAFF | TGCAGCGTTGACGTGGGACACCGGAACACTGAAGCTTTCTTT
TRBD2 | TRBJ2-3 | NA | TRBV29-1 | CSAGTRVSDTQYF | TGCAGCGCCGGGACTAGGGTTTCAGATACGCAGTATTTT
TRBD1 | TRBJ1-3 | many | TRBV20-1 | CSAFRDRVEPTIYF | TGCAGTGCTTTCCGGGACAGGGTAGAGCCCACCATATATTTT
NA | TRBJ2-7 | NA | TRBV6-6 | CASSSRSHEQYF | TGTGCCAGCAGCTCCAGGAGCCACGAGCAGTACTTC
NA | TRBJ1-2 | many | TRBV5-1 | CASSSPGIPNYGYTF | TGCGCCAGCAGTTCCCCAGGGATCCCCAACTATGGCTACACCTTC
NA | TRBJ1-4 | NA | TRBV20-1 | CSASLSVDEKLFF | TGCAGTGCTTCACTGTCAGTCGATGAAAAACTGTTTTTT
TRBD1 | TRBJ1-1 | many | TRBV6-2/TRBV6-3 | CASSPPGQGRNTEAFF | TGTGCCAGCAGTCCGCCGGGACAGGGCCGGAACACTGAAGCTTTCTTT
TRBD2 | TRBJ2-5 | many | TRBV12-3/TRBV12-4 | CASSQRGGLQETQYF | TGTGCCAGCAGTCAGCGGGGGGGGCTTCAAGAGACCCAGTACTTC
NA | TRBJ2-7 | few | TRBV6-2/TRBV6-3 | CASSLLSGVSYEQYF | TGTGCCAGCAGCCTCCTGTCGGGGGTCTCCTACGAGCAGTACTTC
TRBD2 | TRBJ2-1 | NA | TRBV5-1 | CASSLSGTTYNEQFF | TGCGCCAGCAGCTTGAGCGGGACGACCTACAATGAGCAGTTCTTC
NA | TRBJ1-2 | many | TRBV7-2 | CASSLGRVQRSNYGYTF | TGTGCCAGCAGCTTAGGGAGGGTACAAAGATCGAACTATGGCTACACCTTC
NA | TRBJ2-3 | many | TRBV5-1 | CASSLGDFTDTQYF | TGCGCCAGCAGCTTGGGGGACTTCACAGATACGCAGTATTTT
NA | TRBJ2-1 | many | TRBV6-1 | CASNKQEYPSYNEQFF | TGTGCCAGCAATAAACAGGAGTACCCCTCCTACAATGAGCAGTTCTTC
NA | TRBJ1-1 | few | TRBV6-2/TRBV6-3 | CASKSGHLNTEAFF | TGTGCCAGCAAGAGCGGACATCTGAACACTGAAGCTTTCTTT
NA | TRBJ2-2 | few | TRBV4-1 | CASSQVPGNTGELFF | TGCGCCAGCAGCCAAGTACCGGGGAACACCGGGGAGCTGTTTTTT
NA | TRBJ2-7 | NA | TRBV3-1 | CASSQDTRYYEQYF | TGTGCCAGCAGCCAAGATACGCGGTACTACGAGCAGTACTTC
NA | TRBJ1-2 | many | TRBV12-3/TRBV12-4 | CASSDRGGYTF | TGTGCCAGCAGCGACAGAGGAGGCTACACCTTC
NA | TRBJ1-2 | many | TRBV18 | CASSPQRGSAGYTF | TGTGCCAGCTCACCACAGAGGGGGAGCGCTGGCTACACCTTC
NA | TRBJ1-1 | many | TRBV24-1 | CATSDSLRTEAFF | TGTGCCACCAGTGATTCGCTGAGAACTGAAGCTTTCTTT
NA | TRBJ2-7 | many | TRBV12-3/TRBV12-4 | CASSFSGAGPYEQYF | TGTGCCAGCAGTTTTTCCGGGGCCGGGCCCTACGAGCAGTACTTC
TRBD1 | TRBJ2-1 | many | TRBV27 | CASRTQGYNEQFF | TGTGCCAGCAGGACACAGGGGTACAATGAGCAGTTCTTC
NA | TRBJ1-1 | NA | TRBV7-8 | CASSLVGGRNTEAFF | TGTGCCAGCAGCTTAGTTGGGGGTAGGAACACTGAAGCTTTCTTT
NA | TRBJ2-7 | few | TRBV7-8 | CASSPDPTGRERKDF | TGTGCCAGCAGCCCTGATCCAACGGGCAGGGAGAGGAAGGACTTC
NA | TRBJ2-5 | few | TRBV5-1 | CATQNDRQETQYF | TGCGCCACCCAGAACGACCGACAAGAGACCCAGTACTTC
NA | TRBJ1-5 | NA | TRBV20-1 | CRASNGGQPQHF | TGCAGAGCCTCTAATGGGGGTCAGCCCCAGCATTTT
NA | TRBJ1-1 | few | TRBV12-3/TRBV12-4 | CASSLAAGVGTEAFF | TGTGCCAGCAGTTTAGCAGCCGGGGTTGGGACTGAAGCTTTCTTT